This TCR beta chain stems from a study of T cells in women clearing cervical HPV infection. Study results and limitations: Each sample's T-cell count was unknown, possibly confounding richness.

Remarks on this clone: The antigen is undetermined. The read ends 3 residues early relative to the CDR3; the germline J gene fills the gap.

Clones were read by immunoSEQ multiplex PCR, and TCRdb kept only the in-frame ones, dropping some. In total, the table holds fewer than 50,000 clones. The CDR3 spans 18 residues. Trimming at V came to 2 bases and at J to 4 bases, leaving 9 bases not matched to a gene. Germline lookup yields CDR1 MDHEN and CDR2 SYDVKM. The clonotype was recovered from a woman aged 18 to 75 with a cervical HPV16 infection that either progressed to CIN3+ or cleared (not recorded which). The sequencing input was blood buffy coat. V and J are TRBV28 and TRBJ2-5; 14 nucleotides align to TRBD2. CDR3 loop: CASSLLGTSGRGRETQYF. The part of the CDR3 DNA that was read is TGTGCCAGCAGTTTACTCGGGACTAGCGGGAGAGGTCGAGAGACC.